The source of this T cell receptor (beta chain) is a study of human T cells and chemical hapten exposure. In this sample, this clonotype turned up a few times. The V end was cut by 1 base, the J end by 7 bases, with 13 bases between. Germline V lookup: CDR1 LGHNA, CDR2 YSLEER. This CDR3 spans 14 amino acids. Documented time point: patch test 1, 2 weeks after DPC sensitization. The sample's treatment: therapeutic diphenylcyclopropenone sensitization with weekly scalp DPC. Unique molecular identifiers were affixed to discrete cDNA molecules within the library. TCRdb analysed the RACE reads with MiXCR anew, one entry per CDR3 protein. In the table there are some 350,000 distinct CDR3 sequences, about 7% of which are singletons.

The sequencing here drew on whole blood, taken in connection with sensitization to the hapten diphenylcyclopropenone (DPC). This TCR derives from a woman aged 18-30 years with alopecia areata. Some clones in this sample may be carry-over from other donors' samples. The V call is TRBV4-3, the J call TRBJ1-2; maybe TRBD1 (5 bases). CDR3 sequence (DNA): TGCGCCAGCAGCCAAGGATCTCTCAGGGCTGGCTACACCTTC. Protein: CASSQGSLRAGYTF.